Listed here are 22 T cell receptor beta chains from one sample, sequenced in a study of T cells after yellow fever vaccination. In TCRdb, the 5' RACE reads were re-called with MiXCR into one record per CDR3 protein. The table includes hundreds of thousands of distinct CDR3 sequences, roughly 3.5% detected once. The sample in question was PBMCs, obtained on the day of the yellow fever booster vaccination. These receptor sequences come from a man between 18 and 35 years old who received the YFV17D yellow fever vaccine.

The chain links TRBV18 to TRBJ2-5; D unresolved. CDR1 is KGHSH and CDR2 is LQKENI in the germline V gene. Trimming removed 3 bases from V and 2 bases from J, with 10 bases in between. There are 14 residues in the CDR3. The CDR3 region is CASSPTAEQETQYF. The CDR3 DNA is TGTGCCAGCTCACCGACGGCGGAGCAAGAGACCCAGTACTTC.

This clonotype was observed at least ten times. The rearrangement links TRBV3-1 to TRBJ2-4, with D possibly being TRBD2 (6 bases). Germline-derived CDR1 and CDR2 are LGHDT and YNNKEL (reference sequence). This CDR3 has 16 residues. The V end was cut by 0 bases, the J end by 9 bases, with 18 bases between. The CDR3 bases are TGTGCCAGCAGCCAAGATTTAGCCCCTCAGGAGGGCATTCAGTACTTC. It specifies CASSQDLAPQEGIQYF.

This clonotype has a count of ten or more. The rearrangement links TRBV7-9 to TRBJ2-3; D unclear. The length of the CDR3 is 11 residues. V dropped 3 bases and J dropped 6 bases, with 4 bases sitting between them. CDR1 is SEHNR and CDR2 is FQNEAQ in the germline V gene (reference sequence). The CDR3 region is CASSFPDTQYF. The CDR3 nucleotides are TGTGCCAGCAGCTTTCCGGATACGCAGTATTTT.

This clonotype was seen repeatedly, ten times or more. The V gene is TRBV5-4, the J gene TRBJ2-7; D is unresolved. The V end was cut by 1 base, the J end by 4 bases, with 9 bases between. The germline V gene has CDR1 SGHNT and CDR2 YYREEE (reference sequence). This CDR3 spans 13 amino acids. CDR3 residues: CASSLPPRYEQYF. In DNA form, the CDR3 reads TGTGCCAGCAGCTTGCCCCCCCGATACGAGCAGTACTTC.

This clonotype was observed a handful of times. J is TRBJ1-2 and V is TRBV2; D gene uncertain. The CDR3 is 12 amino acids. CDR1 is SNHLY, CDR2 FYNNEI, per germline. V was shortened by 4 bases and J by 3 bases, with 6 bases between the two germline ends. DNA for the CDR3: TGTGCCAGCAGTGGACGAGACTATGGCTACACCTTC. Translated, it gives CASSGRDYGYTF.

This clonotype was recorded many times. The chain joins TRBV2 to TRBJ2-5; 7 bases fit TRBD2. This CDR3 spans 14 amino acids. The J segment lost 6 bases and the V segment lost 7 bases, leaving 11 bases of the junction unmatched. Per germline, CDR1 SNHLY and CDR2 FYNNEI. CDR3: CASTFWGGPQTQYF. The DNA for the CDR3 is TGTGCCAGCACCTTTTGGGGGGGACCTCAGACCCAGTACTTC.

CDR3 protein: CASSYSMEDSGGIEAFF. In nucleotides, the CDR3 is TGTGCCAGCAGTTACTCGATGGAGGACTCGGGGGGGATTGAAGCTTTCTTT. The J gene is TRBJ1-1, the V gene TRBV6-5; weak D call: TRBD1 (5 bases). Per the germline V gene, CDR1 is MNHEY and CDR2 is SVGAGI. The CDR3 has 17 amino acids. Trimming removed 0 bases from V and 7 bases from J, with 21 bases in between.

The table lists this clonotype with many counts. The chain has TRBV5-1 and TRBJ1-1; no firm D call. This CDR3 has 14 amino acids. CDR1 and CDR2 (germline): SGHRS, YFSETQ. Trimming stripped 1 base from V and 0 bases from J, with 7 bases between. CDR3 nucleotides: TGCGCCAGCAGCTTGAGCGCGGTGAACACTGAAGCTTTCTTT. Translating it yields CASSLSAVNTEAFF.

The V and J genes are TRBV5-4 and TRBJ1-1; 7 bases align to TRBD1. Germline V CDR1 and CDR2: SGHNT, YYREEE (reference sequence). The CDR3 has 17 amino acids. V trimming: 0 bases; J trimming: 5 bases; junction bases outside the gene matches: 13. CDR3 DNA: TGTGCCAGCAGCTTGGCCGCTTGGGAATCAGGGGGTACTGAAGCTTTCTTT. Translation gives CASSLAAWESGGTEAFF.

The chain carries TRBV7-2 and TRBJ2-1, with 7 bases fitting TRBD1. V shed 3 bases, J shed 4 bases, and the junction held 3 bases outside the gene matches. In germline, CDR1 is SGHTA, CDR2 FQGNSA. The CDR3 extends over 14 amino acids. CDR3 sequence reads: CASSFMGQYNEQFF. The CDR3 DNA follows: TGTGCCAGCAGCTTTATGGGACAGTACAATGAGCAGTTCTTC. Complete variable domain (other parts from reference TRBV7-2 and TRBJ2-1): GAGVSQSPSNKVTEKGKDVELRCDPISGHTALYWYRQSLGQGLEFLIYFQGNSAPDKSGLPSDRFSAERTGGSVSTLTIQRTQQEDSAVYLCASSFMGQYNEQFFGPGTRLTVL.

CDR3 in amino acids: CASSARTGSSYEQYF. Here the CDR3 DNA reads TGCGCCAGCAGCGCCCGGACAGGGAGCTCCTACGAGCAGTACTTC. The chain recombines TRBV5-1 with TRBJ2-7; 8 bases map to TRBD1. The CDR3 extends over 15 amino acids. Germline CDR1 and CDR2: SGHRS and YFSETQ. V lost 4 bases, J lost 0 bases, and 6 bases stayed unmatched.

The chain carries TRBV19 and TRBJ2-1; perhaps TRBD1 as D (6 bases). The CDR3 is made up of 14 amino acids. V shed 9 bases and J shed 8 bases, with 20 bases lying between them. In germline, CDR1 is LNHDA, CDR2 SQIVND (reference sequence). CDR3 protein: CASEFTGRRDEQFF. The CDR3 DNA is TGTGCCAGCGAATTTACAGGGCGACGGGATGAGCAGTTCTTC.

This clonotype has a count of ten or more. The genes are TRBV3-1 and TRBJ2-1; TRBD1 matches 10 bases. J lost 4 bases, V lost 4 bases, and 4 bases had no gene match. The CDR3 has 15 residues. Looked up from germline, CDR1 is LGHDT and CDR2 is YNNKEL (reference sequence). CDR3 region: CASSRGQGEYNEQFF. CDR3 DNA sequence: TGTGCCAGCAGCCGCGGACAGGGGGAATACAATGAGCAGTTCTTC.

This clonotype showed up just a few times. This chain links TRBV25-1 with TRBJ1-4; D is ambiguous. The CDR3 spans 15 residues. Between the trimmed V and J ends, which lost 6 bases and 8 bases, there was a span of 19 bases. CDR1 and CDR2 (germline): MGHDK, SYGVNS. In nucleotides, the CDR3 is TGTGCCAGCAGGGGGAAGACCGTCTCCTCGGAAAAACTGTTTTTT. Protein sequence: CASRGKTVSSEKLFF.

This clonotype was recorded a few times. The chain is built from TRBV6-2 or TRBV6-3 and TRBJ1-2; no clear D gene. CDR1 MNHEY and CDR2 SVGEGT come from the germline V gene. Deletions cut 2 bases from V and 4 bases from J, with 11 bases between. The CDR3 is 14 residues long. The CDR3 nucleotides are TGTGCCAGCAGTTACGGTCGTTACGGCTATGGCTACACCTTC. It is translated as CASSYGRYGYGYTF.

This sequence joins TRBV19 and TRBJ2-4; 9 bases match TRBD2. J gave up 6 bases and V 8 bases, and 8 bases lay outside the gene matches. The germline CDR1 and CDR2 sequences are LNHDA and SQIVND (reference sequence). The CDR3 is 14 amino acids. The CDR3 DNA follows: TGTGCCAGTTCCCTGGGACTAGCCGGAAACATTCAGTACTTC. This encodes CASSLGLAGNIQYF.

The chain uses TRBV2 and TRBJ2-3, with 12 positions matching TRBD2. Trimming removed 3 bases from V and 15 bases from J; junction bases left unmatched: 13. The CDR3 contains 15 residues. The V gene's germline CDR1 is SNHLY and CDR2 FYNNEI. The CDR3 spells CASSETSGGFVASYF. The CDR3 bases are TGTGCCAGCAGTGAGACTAGCGGGGGCTTTGTAGCGTCTTATTTT.

This clonotype occurred many times. The CDR3 coding sequence is TGTGCCAGCAGCCGCTTGGGAACCCTCCACTTT. This gives the protein CASSRLGTLHF. The V gene is TRBV7-2, the J gene TRBJ1-6, with unresolved D. Germline V gene sequence: CDR1 SGHTA, CDR2 FQGNSA. Trimming cost V 5 bases and J 14 bases, with 10 bases left between them. The CDR3 runs 11 residues. The variable domain in full, with the rest retrieved from reference TRBV7-2 and TRBJ1-6, is GAGVSQSPSNKVTEKGKDVELRCDPISGHTALYWYRQSLGQGLEFLIYFQGNSAPDKSGLPSDRFSAERTGGSVSTLTIQRTQQEDSAVYLCASSRLGTLHFGNGTRLTVT.

This clonotype has just a few counts. The genes are TRBV14 and TRBJ1-6; D remains unclear. Germline V gene data show CDR1 as SGHDN and CDR2 as FVKESK. The germline V and J ends were trimmed by 4 bases and 8 bases, with 15 bases remaining between them. There are 15 residues in the CDR3. DNA for the CDR3: TGTGCCAGCAGCCCCCTCAGGCTGGATCATTCACCCCTCCACTTT. Encoded protein: CASSPLRLDHSPLHF.

This clonotype was counted only a few times. The rearrangement joins TRBV6-2 or TRBV6-3 to TRBJ2-7, with TRBD1 matching 7 bases. The germline CDR1 and CDR2 sequences are MNHEY and SVGEGT. The ends lost 5 bases at V and 4 bases at J; junction bases unmatched: 11. This CDR3 comprises 15 residues. This chain's CDR3 is CASSPLTGQAYEQYV. The CDR3 region has the DNA TGTGCCAGCAGTCCCCTAACCGGACAGGCTTACGAGCAGTACGTC.

To note about this clonotype: A much larger clone lies a single base off, so this may be a read error. For the CDR3, the DNA is TGTGCCAGCAGCTTGGTGGGGGGCAGGACTGTAGCTTTCTTT. It codes for CASSLVGGRTVAFF. The rearrangement uses TRBV7-2 and TRBJ1-1, with D possibly being TRBD1 (6 bases). The V gene's germline CDR1 is SGHTA and CDR2 FQGNSA. This CDR3 region has 14 residues.

The V and J genes are TRBV5-5 and TRBJ1-2, with unresolved D. Germline V gene data show CDR1 as SGHKS and CDR2 as YYEKEE (reference sequence). The V end was cut by 3 bases, the J end by 12 bases, with 9 bases between. This CDR3 has 10 amino acids. In DNA form, the CDR3 reads TGTGCCAGCAGCTCCGGTGAGGACACCTTC. Amino acids: CASSSGEDTF.